Each of the 28 T cell receptor beta chains below was sequenced from the same sample in a study of T-cell memory formation after mild COVID-19. TCRdb independently ran MiXCR on the 5' RACE reads; one entry per CDR3 protein. The sample has nearly 110,000 distinct CDR3 sequences, roughly an eighth seen once. The sequenced sample consisted of PBMCs or a T cell subset sorted from them (not recorded which). The receptors were sampled from a man younger than 35 who had mild COVID-19 (a few samples of this study predate the infection). Cell type and time point are not known.

This clonotype was observed a handful of times. The chain has TRBV29-1 and TRBJ1-2; D uncertain. Germline V gene sequence: CDR1 SQVTM, CDR2 ANQGSEA. The CDR3 spans 13 residues. Trimming stripped 4 bases from V and 5 bases from J, with 14 bases between. CDR3 amino acids: CSVGALELYGYTF. Here the CDR3 DNA reads TGCAGCGTTGGGGCTCTGGAGCTATATGGCTACACCTTC. Variable domain in full (rest from reference TRBV29-1 and TRBJ1-2): SAVISQKPSRDICQRGTSLTIQCQVDSQVTMMFWYRQQPGQSLTLIATANQGSEATYESGFVIDKFPISRPNLTFSTLTVSNMSPEDSSIYLCSVGALELYGYTFGSGTRLTVV.

The genes are TRBV3-1 and TRBJ2-2; possibly TRBD1 for D (6 bases). The length of the CDR3 is 15 residues. The V gene lost 0 bases and the J gene lost 8 bases, with 13 bases spanning the gap. CDR1 and CDR2 from the germline V gene are LGHDT and YNNKEL (reference sequence). The CDR3 sequence is CASSQDLAGVGELFF. Written as DNA, the CDR3 is TGTGCCAGCAGCCAAGATCTGGCAGGGGTGGGGGAGCTGTTTTTT.

The rearrangement links TRBV19 to TRBJ2-1, with a weak D call TRBD2 (6 bases). Germline values: CDR1 LNHDA, CDR2 SQIVND (reference sequence). The V and J ends lost 1 base and 5 bases respectively, with 12 bases between them. The CDR3 loop spans 15 amino acids. The CDR3: CASSIVVAVHNEQFF. Written as DNA, the CDR3 is TGTGCCAGTAGTATAGTAGTAGCGGTTCACAATGAGCAGTTCTTC. Combining the CDR3 with reference TRBV19 and TRBJ2-1 gives the whole variable domain DGGITQSPKYLFRKEGQNVTLSCEQNLNHDAMYWYRQDPGQGLRLIYYSQIVNDFQKGDIAEGYSVSREKKESFPLTVTSAQKNPTAFYLCASSIVVAVHNEQFFGPGTRLTVL.

At least ten counts were recorded for this clonotype. The chain joins TRBV10-3 to TRBJ2-7, with D perhaps TRBD1 or TRBD2 (6 bases each). The CDR3 covers 15 residues. Germline V lookup: CDR1 ENHRY, CDR2 SYGVKD. Trimming removed 7 bases from V and 3 bases from J, with 19 bases in between. This CDR3 is CAITRGQAKNYEQYF. The CDR3 region has the DNA TGTGCCATCACACGGGGGCAGGCCAAGAACTACGAGCAGTACTTC.

This clonotype showed up just a few times. The J gene is TRBJ1-6, the V gene TRBV2, with D maybe TRBD1 (5 bases). The germline V and J ends were trimmed by 10 bases and 7 bases, with 14 bases remaining between them. The CDR3 runs 13 residues. Germline V gene sequence: CDR1 SNHLY, CDR2 FYNNEI. Here the CDR3 reads CATIDRPNSPLHF. The CDR3, as DNA: TGTGCCACCATAGACAGACCAAATTCACCCCTCCACTTT.

This clonotype was detected ten times or more. The chain combines TRBV5-1 with TRBJ2-3, with 7 bases fitting TRBD2. CDR1 is SGHRS, CDR2 YFSETQ, per germline. This CDR3 has 16 amino acids. J lost 2 bases, V lost 4 bases, and 10 bases had no gene match. In nucleotides, the CDR3 is TGCGCCAGCAGCCCCCGGCTAGCGGTAATCACAGATACGCAGTATTTT. This codes for CASSPRLAVITDTQYF.

The count of this clonotype is one. This chain joins TRBV15 and TRBJ1-1; possible D gene TRBD1, 5 bases. V was pared by 5 bases and J by 1 base, with 14 bases between. From germline, CDR1 is LNHNV and CDR2 YYDKDF (reference sequence). CDR3 length: 15 amino acids. The CDR3 sequence: CATSSDSGGNTEAFF. As DNA, the CDR3 is TGTGCCACCAGCTCTGACAGTGGAGGGAACACTGAAGCTTTCTTT.

This clonotype was detected a few times. The chain carries TRBV2 and TRBJ1-5, with TRBD1 identical over 8 bases. J lost 7 bases, V lost 4 bases, and 15 bases had no gene match. The CDR3 consists of 17 residues. Germline lookup yields CDR1 SNHLY and CDR2 FYNNEI. CDR3 amino acids: CASSVRLGQGRNQPQHF. The CDR3 DNA is TGTGCCAGCAGTGTGAGGTTAGGACAGGGAAGGAACCAGCCCCAGCATTTT.

This clonotype was found a few times. The rearrangement joins TRBV18 to TRBJ2-7; weak D call: TRBD2 (7 bases). Trimming shortened V by 2 bases and J by 0 bases, and 11 bases separated the two germline ends. Germline V lookup: CDR1 KGHSH, CDR2 LQKENI. The CDR3 covers 15 residues. CDR3 in DNA: TGTGCCAGCTCACCAGAGGGGGGGCCCTCCTACGAGCAGTACTTC. Translated, it gives CASSPEGGPSYEQYF.

V gene TRBV7-9 combines with J gene TRBJ2-3, with 14 nucleotides matching TRBD2. Germline V CDR1 and CDR2: SEHNR, FQNEAQ (reference sequence). J lost 2 bases, V lost 5 bases, and 9 bases had no gene match. This CDR3 is 18 amino acids long. The CDR3 DNA is TGTGCCAGCAGCCCCCCCGGGACTAGCGGGGGAAACACAGATACGCAGTATTTT. It encodes CASSPPGTSGGNTDTQYF.

J is TRBJ2-7 and V is TRBV5-6, with TRBD1 matching 8 bases. Germline CDR1 is SGHDT and CDR2 is YYEEEE. With 0 bases clipped from V and 0 bases from J, the junction kept 5 bases outside the gene matches. This CDR3 is 16 amino acids long. The CDR3: CASSLGGQEFSYEQYF. The DNA of the CDR3 is TGTGCCAGCAGCTTGGGGGGACAGGAGTTCTCCTACGAGCAGTACTTC.

This clonotype turned up a few times. CDR3 loop: CASRRTDSSGANVLTF. CDR3 coding DNA: TGTGCCAGCAGACGAACAGATAGCTCTGGGGCCAACGTCCTGACTTTC. This chain joins TRBV9 and TRBJ2-6; the D is unclear. CDR1 is SGDLS, CDR2 YYNGEE, per germline. This CDR3 has 16 amino acids. Trimming shortened V by 5 bases and J by 0 bases, and 12 bases separated the two germline ends. Together with reference TRBV9 and TRBJ2-6, the CDR3 gives the full variable domain: DSGVTQTPKHLITATGQRVTLRCSPRSGDLSVYWYQQSLDQGLQFLIQYYNGEERAKGNILERFSAQQFPDLHSELNLSSLELGDSALYFCASRRTDSSGANVLTFGAGSRLTVL.

This clonotype was detected many times. The rearrangement joins TRBV20-1 to TRBJ2-5; D call uncertain. This CDR3 has 12 residues. V lost 3 bases and J lost 6, with 11 bases in between. Per the germline V gene, CDR1 is DFQATT and CDR2 is SNEGSKA (reference sequence). CDR3 DNA sequence: TGCAGTGCTAGGATCACCGCAAAGACCCAGTACTTC. Amino acids: CSARITAKTQYF.

The chain employs TRBV5-1 and TRBJ2-2, with a tentative D call TRBD1 (6 bases). Trimming stripped 3 bases from V and 6 bases from J, with 12 bases between. This CDR3 contains 14 residues. Looked up from germline, CDR1 is SGHRS and CDR2 is YFSETQ. The CDR3 region is CASSSTGLPGELFF. The CDR3 nucleotides are TGCGCCAGCAGCTCAACAGGGCTTCCCGGGGAGCTGTTTTTT.

The chain joins TRBV27 to TRBJ2-1; TRBD2 matches at 11 bases. Germline loops: CDR1 MNHEY, CDR2 SMNVEV (reference sequence). This CDR3 contains 15 residues. V was pared by 5 bases and J by 7 bases, with 7 bases of the junction left unmatched. This CDR3 is CASSEIAGGPNEQFF. The CDR3 DNA reads as TGTGCCAGCAGTGAGATAGCGGGGGGGCCAAATGAGCAGTTCTTC.

The gene calls are TRBV6-5 and TRBJ1-2; D not resolved. Germline V gene data show CDR1 as MNHEY and CDR2 as SVGAGI. CDR3 length equals 13 residues. Trimming pared 6 bases from V and 7 bases from J, leaving 15 bases between. The CDR3 region is CASSPWGKVGYTF. In nucleotides, the CDR3 is TGTGCCAGCAGCCCCTGGGGAAAGGTTGGCTACACCTTC.

The chain's CDR3 is CASSPRTRVTDTQYF. CDR3 nucleotides: TGTGCCAGCAGTCCCCGGACACGAGTCACAGATACGCAGTATTTT. This chain joins TRBV5-4 and TRBJ2-3; tentatively, D is TRBD1 (5 bases). This CDR3 has 15 amino acids. V was cut by 5 bases and J by 2 bases, with 15 bases left in between. CDR1 and CDR2 (germline): SGHNT, YYREEE (reference sequence).

The J gene is TRBJ1-6, the V gene TRBV19; D is undetermined. CDR3 size: 13 residues. Germline CDR1 and CDR2: LNHDA and SQIVND (reference sequence). V gave up 3 bases and J gave up 9 bases, with 9 bases separating them. Written as DNA, the CDR3 is TGTGCCAGTAGTATCGGACGGGGTTCACCCCTCCACTTT. It codes for CASSIGRGSPLHF.

In its sample, this clonotype was seen a few times. The chain recombines TRBV29-1 with TRBJ1-2; D is ambiguous. From germline, CDR1 is SQVTM and CDR2 ANQGSEA. This CDR3 comprises 12 residues. Between the trimmed V and J ends, which lost 5 bases and 8 bases, there was a span of 15 bases. CDR3 bases: TGCAGCGTTCCTCTTTCGGAAGGCGGCTACACCTTC. Translated, it gives CSVPLSEGGYTF. Filled out from reference TRBV29-1 and TRBJ1-2, the complete variable domain reads SAVISQKPSRDICQRGTSLTIQCQVDSQVTMMFWYRQQPGQSLTLIATANQGSEATYESGFVIDKFPISRPNLTFSTLTVSNMSPEDSSIYLCSVPLSEGGYTFGSGTRLTVV.

This chain uses TRBV4-3 with TRBJ2-5; 8 bases agree with TRBD2. The ends lost 0 bases at V and 4 bases at J; junction bases unmatched: 10. The CDR3 consists of 17 residues. Germline assignment: CDR1 LGHNA and CDR2 YSLEER. The CDR3, as DNA: TGCGCCAGCAGCCAAGAATTCGTCGCCAGCGGGGGAGAGACCCAGTACTTC. It yields the protein CASSQEFVASGGETQYF.

This clonotype has more than one count but fewer than ten. The chain employs TRBV4-3 and TRBJ1-2; possibly TRBD1 for D (6 bases). V dropped 0 bases and J dropped 1 base, with 15 bases sitting between them. Germline loops: CDR1 LGHNA, CDR2 YSLEER. There are 17 residues in the CDR3. Here the CDR3 reads CASSQERLQGFNYGYTF. CDR3 nucleotide sequence: TGCGCCAGCAGCCAAGAACGGCTTCAGGGGTTTAACTATGGCTACACCTTC.

This clonotype was seen more than once but under ten times. In DNA, the CDR3 is TGTGCCAGCAGTGATTTGGGACTAGCGGCTAGAGCCAAAAACATTCAGTACTTC. Residues: CASSDLGLAARAKNIQYF. The chain carries TRBV2 and TRBJ2-4; 11 bases line up with TRBD2. Unmatched junction bases numbered 7, after V lost 3 bases and J lost 0 bases. The CDR3 contains 18 residues. Germline CDR1 reads SNHLY; CDR2 reads FYNNEI.

This clonotype turned up a few times. V is TRBV7-2 and J is TRBJ1-5; 7 bases fit TRBD1. The CDR3 loop spans 15 amino acids. Germline V gene lookup returns CDR1 SGHTA and CDR2 FQGNSA. V trimming: 5 bases; J trimming: 2 bases; junction bases outside the gene matches: 6. The CDR3 DNA follows: TGTGCCAGCAGCGAATACAGGGGAGGCAATCAGCCCCAGCATTTT. This encodes CASSEYRGGNQPQHF. Full variable domain (outside the CDR3, taken from reference TRBV7-2 and TRBJ1-5): GAGVSQSPSNKVTEKGKDVELRCDPISGHTALYWYRQSLGQGLEFLIYFQGNSAPDKSGLPSDRFSAERTGGSVSTLTIQRTQQEDSAVYLCASSEYRGGNQPQHFGDGTRLSIL.

On this clonotype itself: An end of the junction differs from the germline gene, which may be a read error. V and J are TRBV7-2 and TRBJ2-4; 10 bases fit TRBD1. CDR3 length: 12 amino acids. Germline lookup yields CDR1 SGHTA and CDR2 FQGNSA. CDR3 sequence (DNA): TGTGCCAGCAGCTTGAGATATGGGACAGGGGACTTC. It codes for CASSLRYGTGDF.

The V and J genes are TRBV27 and TRBJ2-7; possible D gene TRBD1, 5 bases. The CDR3 contains 14 residues. V shed 3 bases and J shed 2 bases, with 11 bases lying between them. Germline V lookup: CDR1 MNHEY, CDR2 SMNVEV (reference sequence). Written as DNA, the CDR3 is TGTGCCAGCAGTTTTGGGCAGGGAACCTACGAGCAGTACTTC. Encoded protein: CASSFGQGTYEQYF.

This clonotype appeared a few times. The chain joins TRBV7-9 to TRBJ2-1, with D perhaps being TRBD1 or TRBD2 (6 bases each). The CDR3 has 14 residues. V lost 3 bases, J lost 10 bases, and 16 bases lay in between. Per germline, CDR1 SEHNR and CDR2 FQNEAQ (reference sequence). The chain's CDR3 is CASSFFQDGGEQFF. The CDR3, as DNA: TGTGCCAGCAGCTTTTTTCAGGACGGGGGCGAGCAGTTCTTC.

This clonotype was recorded many times. This chain uses TRBV6-6 with TRBJ1-1; tentatively, D is TRBD1 (6 bases). This CDR3 is built from 12 residues. Germline-derived CDR1 and CDR2 are MNHNY and SVGAGI (reference sequence). V was trimmed by 5 bases and J by 8 bases, leaving 12 bases between them. The CDR3, as DNA: TGTGCCAGCAGTCGACTGGACAGAGAAGCTTTCTTT. This translates into CASSRLDREAFF.

This clonotype was seen a few times. The rearrangement links TRBV3-1 to TRBJ1-1; D is perhaps TRBD1 (6 bases). Germline CDR1 LGHDT, CDR2 YNNKEL (reference sequence). The CDR3 is 15 amino acids. V was shortened by 0 bases and J by 4 bases, with 12 bases between the two germline ends. The CDR3 DNA sequence: TGTGCCAGCAGCCAAGAACTTCCAGGGGTCACTGAAGCTTTCTTT. Translating it yields CASSQELPGVTEAFF.